The rows below give T cell receptor beta chains drawn from one sample of a study of T cell repertoires in cytomegalovirus infection. Their antigen targets remain unknown. TCRdb passed the reads through MiXCR, listing each CDR3 protein once. This table has hundreds of thousands of distinct CDR3 sequences, around a third appearing once. The material sequenced was cultured PBMCs, taken from culture after CMV antigen stimulation. All receptors come from a human donor in good health (CMV status not recorded). Some clones in this sample may be carry-over from other donors' samples. The CDR3 runs from the conserved cysteine through the conserved F or W. D genes are given only for firm matches. Expanded clones get a size class; other rows say once, few or many, or leave the size out.

V	D	length	size	J	CDR3	DNA
TRBV4-1	.	16	.	TRBJ1-6	CASSQHGRAERGSLHF	TGCGCCAGCAGCCAACATGGCAGGGCTGAAAGGGGATCCCTCCACTTT
TRBV27	.	12	.	TRBJ2-1	CASSFSADEQFF	TGTGCCAGCAGTTTCTCAGCCGATGAGCAGTTCTTC
TRBV20-1	.	14	few	TRBJ2-7	CSATDPRVQDEQYF	TGCAGTGCTACAGACCCCAGGGTACAGGACGAGCAGTACTTC
TRBV7-2	.	16	.	TRBJ2-5	CASSLASSWTQETQYF	TGTGCCAGCAGCTTAGCAAGCAGCTGGACCCAAGAGACCCAGTACTTC
TRBV7-2	.	16	.	TRBJ1-2	CASSLTALWANYGYTF	TGTGCCAGCAGCTTAACTGCCCTATGGGCGAACTATGGCTACACCTTC
TRBV28	.	13	few	TRBJ2-7	CASSLKVSYEQYF	TGTGCCAGCAGTTTAAAGGTCTCCTACGAGCAGTACTTC
TRBV29-1	.	13	.	TRBJ2-3	CSVRGTLTDTQYF	TGCAGCGTACGCGGGACACTCACAGATACGCAGTATTTT
TRBV20-1	.	16	few	TRBJ2-1	CSARGSGTPAYNEQFF	TGCAGTGCTAGAGGGTCCGGGACCCCCGCCTACAATGAGCAGTTCTTC
TRBV12-5	TRBD2	20	few	TRBJ2-1	CASGYTGQGKTSGTYNEQFF	TGTGCTAGTGGCTATACTGGACAGGGGAAGACTAGCGGGACTTACAATGAGCAGTTCTTC
TRBV7-2	TRBD2	16	.	TRBJ2-1	CASTPPPRGVGNEQFF	TGTGCCAGCACCCCACCCCCCCGGGGGGTTGGGAATGAGCAGTTCTTC
TRBV6-5	.	13	few	TRBJ1-2	CASSYSSRGTRLF	TGTGCCAGCAGTTACTCAAGTCGTGGAACCCGCCTCTTC
TRBV6-8	.	16	few	TRBJ2-7	CASSYRGDTRRSEQYF	TGTGCCAGCAGTTACCGGGGCGACACCCGCCGATCCGAGCAGTACTTC
TRBV5-1	.	15	.	TRBJ1-5	CASSLGGGPDQPQHF	TGCGCCAGCAGCTTGGGCGGTGGGCCAGATCAGCCCCAGCATTTT
TRBV7-8	.	14	.	TRBJ1-1	CASSLVLSGTEAFF	TGTGCCAGCAGCTTAGTTCTTTCGGGAACTGAAGCTTTCTTT
TRBV27	.	17	.	TRBJ2-7	CASSITFGGWRLGEQYF	TGTGCCAGCAGTATCACCTTCGGCGGGTGGCGGCTTGGCGAGCAGTACTTC
TRBV7-6	TRBD1	13	.	TRBJ2-7	CASSPDRVVEQYF	TGTGCCAGCAGCCCGGACAGGGTTGTCGAGCAGTACTTC
TRBV27	.	15	many	TRBJ1-5	CASSFGSARDQPQHF	TGTGCCAGCAGTTTCGGGTCCGCGCGGGATCAGCCCCAGCATTTT
TRBV7-9	.	13	.	TRBJ2-3	CASSLWETDTQYF	TGTGCCAGCAGCTTATGGGAAACAGATACGCAGTATTTT
TRBV19	.	13	.	TRBJ2-6	CATWKAGANVLTF	TGTGCCACCTGGAAAGCTGGGGCCAACGTCCTGACTTTC
TRBV7-2	.	14	.	TRBJ2-1	CASSLVTIYNEQFF	TGTGCCAGCAGCTTAGTTACTATTTACAATGAGCAGTTCTTC
TRBV5-4	TRBD1	14	once	TRBJ2-7	CATRYRDSPYEQYF	TGTGCCACCAGATACAGGGACAGCCCCTACGAGCAGTACTTC
TRBV7-2	.	13	many	TRBJ2-7	CASAVKADNEQYF	TGTGCCAGCGCAGTTAAGGCAGACAACGAGCAGTACTTC
TRBV6-2/TRBV6-3	TRBD1	17	.	TRBJ2-6	CASSSRQGSSGANVLTF	TGTGCCAGCAGTTCCCGACAGGGTTCCTCTGGGGCCAACGTCCTGACTTTC
TRBV7-2	TRBD1	16	.	TRBJ2-2	CASSRAGTVNTGELFF	TGTGCCAGCAGCAGAGCCGGGACAGTTAACACCGGGGAGCTGTTTTTT
TRBV7-6	.	15	few	TRBJ2-7	CASSSDPGSSYEQYF	TGTGCCAGCAGCTCAGACCCAGGGAGCTCCTACGAGCAGTACTTC
TRBV20-1	.	17	few	TRBJ1-5	CSARDAGGEYSNQPQHF	TGCAGTGCTAGAGATGCTGGAGGGGAATATAGCAATCAGCCCCAGCATTTT
TRBV7-2	.	14	many	TRBJ2-3	CASSFSLAGNTQYF	TGTGCCAGCAGCTTTTCACTAGCCGGGAATACGCAGTATTTT
TRBV7-2	.	11	many	TRBJ1-1	CASSLEAEAFF	TGTGCCAGCAGCTTAGAGGCTGAAGCTTTCTTT
TRBV29-1	.	13	.	TRBJ2-7	CSVVRSTGGEQYF	TGCAGCGTTGTTAGGTCAACCGGTGGGGAGCAGTACTTC
TRBV7-9	.	12	.	TRBJ2-7	CASSLLGSEGYF	TGTGCCAGCAGCTTACTCGGGTCCGAGGGGTACTTC
TRBV7-9	TRBD1	15	many	TRBJ1-1	CASSLRTGLGTEAFF	TGTGCCAGCAGCTTACGGACAGGGTTAGGCACTGAAGCTTTCTTT
TRBV20-1	TRBD1	13	.	TRBJ1-6	CSALTGKGSPLHF	TGCAGTGCTCTGACAGGGAAGGGATCACCCCTCCACTTT
TRBV7-9	.	12	few	TRBJ1-2	CASSPDRRGYTF	TGTGCCAGCAGCCCTGATCGAAGGGGCTACACCTTC
TRBV7-6	TRBD1	12	.	TRBJ2-7	CASSYGTAEQYF	TGTGCCAGCAGTTACGGGACAGCCGAGCAGTACTTC
TRBV7-2	TRBD2	16	few	TRBJ2-7	CASSMIAGGPSYEQYF	TGTGCCAGCAGCATGATAGCGGGGGGTCCCTCCTACGAGCAGTACTTC
TRBV20-1	TRBD1	14	.	TRBJ1-2	CSAPNRGTGDGYTF	TGCAGTGCCCCTAATCGAGGGACAGGCGATGGCTACACCTTC
TRBV15	TRBD2	15	few	TRBJ2-1	CATSLAGRSYNEQFF	TGTGCCACCAGCCTAGCGGGACGCTCCTACAATGAGCAGTTCTTC
TRBV20-1	.	13	once	TRBJ1-6	CSASSGSNSPLDF	TGCAGTGCTAGTAGCGGGTCTAATTCACCCCTCGACTTT
TRBV20-1	TRBD1	15	.	TRBJ1-3	CSASGQGFAGNTIYF	TGCAGTGCTAGCGGACAGGGTTTCGCTGGAAACACCATATATTTT
TRBV9	TRBD1	15	.	TRBJ2-7	CASSGGQGLYYEQYF	TGTGCCAGCTCCGGGGGACAGGGTTTATACTACGAGCAGTACTTC
TRBV27	.	13	.	TRBJ2-3	CASSHHREDTQYF	TGTGCCAGCAGTCATCACAGGGAAGATACGCAGTATTTT
TRBV7-2	.	13	few	TRBJ2-3	CASSAHRTDTQYF	TGTGCCAGCAGCGCACACCGCACAGATACGCAGTATTTT